The 8 T cell receptor beta chains below were found in one sample sequenced in a study of human T cells and chemical hapten exposure. TCRdb re-analysed the RACE reads in MiXCR, keeping a single row per CDR3 protein. The sample comprises around 76,000 distinct CDR3 sequences, 12% of which are singletons, and under 4% rests with the top ten. Time point described: patch test 1, 2 weeks after DPC sensitization. Treatment of the sample: therapeutic diphenylcyclopropenone sensitization with weekly scalp DPC. The material sequenced was whole blood, taken in connection with sensitization to the hapten diphenylcyclopropenone (DPC). The receptors shown here come from a woman aged 55-75 years with alopecia areata. Some clones in this sample may be carry-over from other donors' samples.

This chain's CDR3 is CASSSGGGYTF. The CDR3, as DNA: TGTGCCAGCAGTTCAGGGGGCGGCTACACCTTC. This chain links TRBV27 with TRBJ1-2, with TRBD1 identical over 8 bases. The CDR3 is made up of 11 amino acids. Germline V gives CDR1 MNHEY, CDR2 SMNVEV (reference sequence). With V trimmed by 4 bases and J by 8 bases, 0 bases remained unmatched.

A few counts support this clonotype. The rearrangement links TRBV5-4 to TRBJ2-7, with a weak D call TRBD1 (5 bases). The CDR3 is 14 amino acids. V was pared by 2 bases and J by 2 bases, with 11 bases between. Germline CDR1 and CDR2: SGHNT and YYREEE (reference sequence). DNA of the CDR3: TGTGCCAGCAGCTTTCTAGGACACGCCTACGAGCAGTACTTC. Its translation is CASSFLGHAYEQYF. Drawing the rest from reference TRBV5-4 and TRBJ2-7, the complete variable domain is ETGVTQSPTHLIKTRGQQVTLRCSSQSGHNTVSWYQQALGQGPQFIFQYYREEENGRGNFPPRFSGLQFPNYSSELNVNALELDDSALYLCASSFLGHAYEQYFGPGTRLTVT.

This clonotype was detected ten times or more. The gene calls are TRBV5-1 and TRBJ2-7, with TRBD1 matching over 9 bases. The germline V gene has CDR1 SGHRS and CDR2 YFSETQ. The CDR3 loop spans 16 amino acids. J lost 3 bases, V lost 0 bases, and 7 bases had no gene match. This CDR3 is CASSLGRDRAYYEQYF. The CDR3 nucleotides are TGCGCCAGCAGCTTGGGCCGGGACAGGGCATACTACGAGCAGTACTTC. Complete variable domain (other parts from reference TRBV5-1 and TRBJ2-7): KAGVTQTPRYLIKTRGQQVTLSCSPISGHRSVSWYQQTPGQGLQFLFEYFSETQRNKGNFPGRFSGRQFSNSRSEMNVSTLELGDSALYLCASSLGRDRAYYEQYFGPGTRLTVT.

This chain links TRBV4-1 with TRBJ1-1; TRBD1 is a possible D gene (5 bases). Trimming took 4 bases from V and 1 from J, leaving 10 bases between them. CDR1 and CDR2 (germline): MGHRA, YSYEKL. The CDR3 extends over 14 amino acids. CDR3 DNA: TGCGCCAGCAGCCCAGGACACCGGAACACTGAAGCTTTCTTT. Protein product: CASSPGHRNTEAFF.

The chain carries TRBV18 and TRBJ2-1, with D maybe TRBD1 (5 bases). Germline loops: CDR1 KGHSH, CDR2 LQKENI. Trimming took 5 bases from V and 8 from J, leaving 16 bases between them. CDR3 length: 14 residues. In DNA, the CDR3 is TGTGCCAGCTCAGTTTCAGGGTTAGGCGATGAGCAGTTCTTC. This translates into CASSVSGLGDEQFF. The full variable domain, its missing parts supplied by reference TRBV18 and TRBJ2-1, is NAGVMQNPRHLVRRRGQEARLRCSPMKGHSHVYWYRQLPEEGLKFMVYLQKENIIDESGMPKERFSAEFPKEGPSILRIQQVVRGDSAAYFCASSVSGLGDEQFFGPGTRLTVL.

This clonotype appeared many times. The chain carries TRBV9 and TRBJ2-5; 8 bases are shared with TRBD2. V shed 4 bases and J 4 bases; nucleotides not matched to a gene: 6. The germline V gene encodes CDR1 SGDLS and CDR2 YYNGEE. This CDR3 comprises 14 residues. This chain's CDR3 is CASSPGGDRETQYF. The CDR3 DNA reads as TGTGCCAGCAGCCCCGGGGGGGACCGAGAGACCCAGTACTTC.

J is TRBJ1-5 and V is TRBV7-8; D remains unclear. CDR1 and CDR2 from the germline V gene are SGHVS and FQNEAQ. V lost 2 bases and J 5 bases, leaving 16 bases between the germline ends. The CDR3 sequence is 16 residues long. The CDR3 DNA follows: TGTGCCAGCAGCTTATACCCAGGAACCCTTGATCAGCCCCAGCATTTT. This codes for CASSLYPGTLDQPQHF.

Concerning this clonotype itself: At one end, the junction sequence differs from germline, possibly due to a read error. V usage is TRBV7-9 and J usage is TRBJ2-7; a weak D match, TRBD1 (5 bases). From germline, CDR1 is SEHNR and CDR2 FQNEAQ (reference sequence). The CDR3 runs 14 residues. The chain's CDR3 is CVSSFQGLSYEQYF. DNA for the CDR3: TGTGTCAGCAGCTTTCAGGGTCTCTCCTACGAGCAGTACTTC.